This passage covers 27 T cell receptor beta chains from one sample sequenced in a study of metastatic and nonmetastatic thyroid tumors. Treatment of any kind had been given to no patient before thyroid surgery. TCRdb ran MiXCR on the PCR reads. The sample holds under 35,000 clones, over 15% seen once. Sequencing used blood. The receptors come from a female donor with papillary thyroid cancer or a benign thyroid nodule (not recorded which). Some clones in this sample may be carry-over from other donors' samples.

This clone was observed at least ten times. The chain uses TRBV25-1 and TRBJ2-2; D is possibly TRBD2 (6 bases). With 2 bases removed from V and 0 bases from J, the gap between germline ends came to 13 bases. This CDR3 has 17 residues. From germline, CDR1 is MGHDK and CDR2 SYGVNS. The CDR3 region has the DNA TGTGCCAGCAGTGAACACTTCCCGGGGGCGAACACCGGGGAGCTGTTTTTT. Protein product: CASSEHFPGANTGELFF.

This clone has ten or more counts. The V gene is TRBV28, the J gene TRBJ2-7; D is unclear. V shed 6 bases and J shed 4 bases, with 10 bases lying between them. Germline V gene data show CDR1 as MDHEN and CDR2 as SYDVKM. The CDR3 sequence is 12 residues long. The CDR3 DNA is TGTGCCAGCAGCTCGAAGGTTTACGAGCAGTACTTC. It translates to CASSSKVYEQYF.

This clone was recorded only once. The genes are TRBV5-1 and TRBJ2-5; possible D gene TRBD2, 5 bases. CDR1 SGHRS and CDR2 YFSETQ come from the germline V gene. Trimming removed 1 base at V and 2 bases at J, with 21 bases between. The CDR3 is made up of 18 amino acids. Here the CDR3 DNA reads TGCGCCAGCAGCTTGTACCCCTGGAGCGTGGAGGAACAAGAGACCCAGTACTTC. Amino acid sequence: CASSLYPWSVEEQETQYF.

At least ten counts were recorded for this clone. The chain couples TRBV28 to TRBJ1-5, with 8 positions matching TRBD1. Unmatched junction bases numbered 5, after V lost 5 bases and J lost 2 bases. Germline loops: CDR1 MDHEN, CDR2 SYDVKM. The CDR3 runs 15 residues. The CDR3 DNA reads TGTGCCAGCAGTAAGGACAGGGCGGGCAATCAGCCCCAGCATTTT. Protein sequence: CASSKDRAGNQPQHF.

V usage is TRBV28 and J usage is TRBJ2-2; weak D call: TRBD1 (6 bases). CDR3 length equals 13 residues. The V gene's germline CDR1 is MDHEN and CDR2 SYDVKM. V shed 9 bases and J shed 14 bases, with 22 bases lying between them. The CDR3 is CASRTVGGGYLFF. DNA for the CDR3: TGTGCCAGTAGGACAGTGGGTGGCGGGTATCTGTTTTTT.

The rearrangement uses TRBV20-1 and TRBJ2-7; a weak D match, TRBD2 (6 bases). The CDR3 covers 14 residues. Trimming took off 4 bases at V and 6 bases at J, with 19 bases between the two ends. Per the germline V gene, CDR1 is DFQATT and CDR2 is SNEGSKA (reference sequence). The CDR3 loop reads CSAIFLSGEGEQYF. The DNA of the CDR3 is TGCAGTGCTATCTTCTTATCGGGAGAGGGCGAGCAGTACTTC.

This clone was recorded at least ten times. J is TRBJ2-2 and V is TRBV5-1; unclear D gene. Germline CDR1 reads SGHRS; CDR2 reads YFSETQ. The CDR3 totals 18 residues. The ends were cut back, 1 base at V and 2 bases at J, with 18 bases in the middle. CDR3 nucleotides: TGCGCCAGCAGCTTGCCTCGTTCGGCAGGAACAAACACCGGGGAGCTGTTTTTT. Its translation: CASSLPRSAGTNTGELFF.

This clone counts as medium-sized (0.01 to 0.1%). The identical CDR3 is also encoded by other nucleotide sequences in the sample. The chain couples TRBV6-1 to TRBJ2-7; 7 bases align to TRBD2. Germline values: CDR1 MNHNS, CDR2 SASEGT. The CDR3 is made up of 15 amino acids. Trimming at V came to 5 bases and at J to 0 bases, leaving 7 bases not matched to a gene. DNA for the CDR3: TGTGCCAGCAGTAGCTCAGCGGGAAGCTCCTACGAGCAGTACTTC. It specifies CASSSSAGSSYEQYF.

This clone has a count of ten or more. The chain combines TRBV18 with TRBJ1-4; D is unclear. Trimming stripped 1 base from V and 0 bases from J, with 12 bases between. Germline values: CDR1 KGHSH, CDR2 LQKENI. The CDR3 totals 17 residues. Here the CDR3 DNA reads TGTGCCAGCTCACCACTAGATCGTTTAGCAACTAATGAAAAACTGTTTTTT. Amino acids: CASSPLDRLATNEKLFF. Full variable domain (remainder filled in from reference TRBV18 and TRBJ1-4): NAGVMQNPRHLVRRRGQEARLRCSPMKGHSHVYWYRQLPEEGLKFMVYLQKENIIDESGMPKERFSAEFPKEGPSILRIQQVVRGDSAAYFCASSPLDRLATNEKLFFGSGTQLSVL.

This clone was picked up many times. The V call is TRBV3-1, the J call TRBJ2-1; D remains ambiguous. The V gene's germline CDR1 is LGHDT and CDR2 YNNKEL (reference sequence). The CDR3 extends over 13 amino acids. Trimming shortened V by 1 base and J by 5 bases, and 6 bases separated the two germline ends. CDR3 DNA: TGTGCCAGCAGCCAAGGCACAAACAATGAGCAGTTCTTC. Protein sequence: CASSQGTNNEQFF.

This chain connects TRBV10-3 to TRBJ2-1, with D tentatively TRBD2 (5 bases). Trimming took 3 bases from V and 8 from J, leaving 8 bases between them. Germline CDR1 reads ENHRY; CDR2 reads SYGVKD. The CDR3 is 12 amino acids. This chain's CDR3 is CAISEWEYEQFF. CDR3 bases: TGTGCCATCAGTGAATGGGAGTATGAGCAGTTCTTC.

This clone appeared a few times. V gene TRBV24-1 combines with J gene TRBJ1-2; 8 nucleotides agree with TRBD1. The V segment lost 2 bases and the J segment 4 bases; nucleotides outside the gene matches: 2. The CDR3 has 14 residues. Germline CDR1 and CDR2: KGHDR and SFDVKD. Written as DNA, the CDR3 is TGTGCCACCAGTGATTCAGGGGGCTTCTATGGCTACACCTTC. This encodes CATSDSGGFYGYTF.

As for this clone: A single base separates this from a much larger clone, so it may be a read error. A read error is likely, as this CDR3 ends without the conserved phenylalanine or tryptophan. The rearrangement links TRBV19 to TRBJ1-2; D gene unclear. Trimming shortened V by 9 bases and J by 3 bases, and 14 bases separated the two germline ends. Germline values: CDR1 LNHDA, CDR2 SQIVND (reference sequence). The CDR3 length is 13 residues. CDR3 DNA sequence: TGTGCCAGCAGCAGGACGTTAGACTATGGCTACACCTTA. Protein: CASSRTLDYGYTL.

The table lists this clone with many counts. The chain recombines TRBV28 with TRBJ1-6; weak D call: TRBD1 (5 bases). Trimming removed 2 bases at V and 6 bases at J, with 11 bases between. The CDR3 loop spans 15 amino acids. CDR1 is MDHEN and CDR2 is SYDVKM in the germline V gene. DNA for the CDR3: TGTGCCAGCAGTTTAGCCGGGGGAGGTAATTCACCCCTCCACTTT. It is translated as CASSLAGGGNSPLHF.

This clone was detected ten times or more. This chain joins TRBV2 and TRBJ2-7; D may match TRBD1 or TRBD2 (5 bases each). Trimming shortened V by 0 bases and J by 4 bases, and 19 bases separated the two germline ends. The CDR3 has 17 amino acids. In germline, CDR1 is SNHLY, CDR2 FYNNEI. As DNA, the CDR3 is TGTGCCAGCAGTGAAGCCAAGGTAGGGACCGGCCTTTACGAGCAGTACTTC. This gives the protein CASSEAKVGTGLYEQYF.

This clone was found many times. This chain links TRBV9 with TRBJ2-7; 10 bases are a match to TRBD2. This CDR3 has 15 amino acids. The germline V gene has CDR1 SGDLS and CDR2 YYNGEE. V lost 7 bases and J lost 5; bases outside the gene matches: 12. CDR3: CASANGTSESDEQYF. DNA for the CDR3: TGTGCCAGCGCTAACGGGACTAGCGAATCGGACGAGCAGTACTTC.

This clone was recorded at least ten times. This chain connects TRBV5-1 to TRBJ2-7, with 12 bases fitting TRBD1. This CDR3 has 16 residues. Germline-derived CDR1 and CDR2 are SGHRS and YFSETQ. V shed 0 bases and J 5 bases; nucleotides not matched to a gene: 6. The chain's CDR3 is CASSLVGGTGGHEQYF. The CDR3 DNA reads as TGCGCCAGCAGCTTGGTTGGAGGGACAGGGGGCCACGAGCAGTACTTC.

This clone showed up many times. Other DNA sequences in this specimen translate into the identical CDR3. This sequence joins TRBV9 and TRBJ2-2, with a tentative D call TRBD2 (5 bases). Per the germline V gene, CDR1 is SGDLS and CDR2 is YYNGEE. Trimming left V 3 bases short and J 10 bases short, with 19 bases between. CDR3 length equals 15 residues. CDR3 loop: CASSATDSGSPELFF. CDR3 sequence (DNA): TGTGCCAGCAGCGCGACGGATTCGGGGTCCCCGGAGCTGTTTTTT. The whole variable domain, filled in from reference TRBV9 and TRBJ2-2, reads DSGVTQTPKHLITATGQRVTLRCSPRSGDLSVYWYQQSLDQGLQFLIQYYNGEERAKGNILERFSAQQFPDLHSELNLSSLELGDSALYFCASSATDSGSPELFFGEGSRLTVL.

There are many counts of this clone. Additional DNA sequences in this sample encode the identical CDR3. The chain is built from TRBV12-3 or TRBV12-4 and TRBJ1-1, with 10 bases matching TRBD1. The CDR3 sequence is 19 residues long. Trimming at V came to 3 bases and at J to 3 bases, leaving 16 bases not matched to a gene. The CDR3 protein is CASSFGPTGGVAGDTEAFF. As DNA, the CDR3 is TGTGCCAGCAGTTTCGGCCCGACAGGGGGCGTCGCCGGGGACACTGAAGCTTTCTTT.

The chain couples TRBV12-3 or TRBV12-4 to TRBJ1-3; D remains unclear. The CDR3 is 17 residues long. Between the trimmed V and J ends, which lost 5 bases and 5 bases, there was a span of 22 bases. The CDR3 DNA follows: TGTGCCAGCAGTCCGGTAAGGCCGGCCCCGGCAAGAAACACCATATATTTT. It is translated as CASSPVRPAPARNTIYF.

This clone was seen repeatedly, ten times or more. The gene calls are TRBV5-5 and TRBJ2-7, with D tentatively TRBD1 (5 bases). The CDR3 runs 14 residues. The germline V gene has CDR1 SGHKS and CDR2 YYEKEE (reference sequence). V was trimmed by 2 bases and J by 4 bases, leaving 13 bases between them. The CDR3 region is CASSFRGLDYEQYF. CDR3 coding DNA: TGTGCCAGCAGCTTTAGGGGCTTGGATTACGAGCAGTACTTC.

CDR3 in amino acids: CASSGFIKEPGQGVLENEQFF. The CDR3 bases are TGTGCCAGCAGCGGATTTATCAAGGAACCGGGACAGGGGGTTTTGGAGAATGAGCAGTTCTTC. This chain connects TRBV9 to TRBJ2-1, with 11 bases that match TRBD1. J was trimmed by 7 bases and V by 3 bases; bases with no gene match: 24. The CDR3 sequence is 21 residues long. Germline values: CDR1 SGDLS, CDR2 YYNGEE.

This clone was found many times. This chain connects TRBV28 to TRBJ1-5, with 8 bases aligning to TRBD1. The junction had 8 bases not matched to a gene; V was cut back by 6 bases and J by 1 base. The V gene's germline CDR1 is MDHEN and CDR2 SYDVKM. This CDR3 is built from 16 residues. The CDR3 nucleotides are TGTGCCAGCAGCTCTCCAGGGGGCGAGAGCAATCAGCCCCAGCATTTT. Protein: CASSSPGGESNQPQHF.

This clone was observed at least ten times. CDR3: CSARTPLESDTQYF. DNA of the CDR3: TGCAGTGCTAGAACCCCCCTAGAGTCGGATACGCAGTATTTT. This chain connects TRBV20-1 to TRBJ2-3; D is uncertain. The V and J ends lost 2 bases and 6 bases respectively, with 15 bases between them. CDR3 length equals 14 residues. Germline-derived CDR1 and CDR2 are DFQATT and SNEGSKA (reference sequence).

This clone has a count of ten or more. The genes are TRBV5-6 and TRBJ1-3; unclear D gene. This CDR3 spans 15 amino acids. Trimming removed 2 bases at V and 4 bases at J, with 13 bases between. Germline loops: CDR1 SGHDT, CDR2 YYEEEE. The CDR3 DNA reads TGTGCCAGCAGCTTTCAGGAAATCTCCGGAAACACCATATATTTT. Amino acids: CASSFQEISGNTIYF.

The table lists this clone with a few counts. Relative to the germline gene, one junction end is altered; a read error may explain this. The chain employs TRBV6-1 and TRBJ2-5; the D call may be TRBD1 or TRBD2 (6 bases each). Germline lookup yields CDR1 MNHNS and CDR2 SASEGT. This CDR3 is built from 15 residues. DNA for the CDR3: TGTGCCAGCAGTGAAGCTGGTGGGGGGCAAGAGACCGAGTACTTC. It encodes CASSEAGGGQETEYF.

This clone was found many times. V gene TRBV18 combines with J gene TRBJ2-5; TRBD1 matches at 10 bases. CDR1 is KGHSH, CDR2 LQKENI, per germline. The CDR3 has 15 residues. Trimming removed 6 bases from V and 7 bases from J; junction bases left unmatched: 11. The CDR3 spells CASSTGTGDLGTQYF. DNA for the CDR3: TGTGCCAGCTCTACCGGGACAGGGGACTTGGGGACCCAGTACTTC.